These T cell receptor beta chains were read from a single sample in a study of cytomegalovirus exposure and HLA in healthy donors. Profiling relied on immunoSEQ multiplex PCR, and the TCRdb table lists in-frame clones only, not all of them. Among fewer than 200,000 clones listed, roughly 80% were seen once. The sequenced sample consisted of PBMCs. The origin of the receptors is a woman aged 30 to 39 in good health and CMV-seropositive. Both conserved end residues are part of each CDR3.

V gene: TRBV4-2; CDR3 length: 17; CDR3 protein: CASSQGWDGTGSYEQYF
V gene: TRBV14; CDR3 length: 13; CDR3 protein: CASSRDRNTEAFF
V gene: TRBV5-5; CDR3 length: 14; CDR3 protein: CASSLRGLGTEAFF
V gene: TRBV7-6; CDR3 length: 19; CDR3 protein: CASSSRQGTPLPLRSEQFF
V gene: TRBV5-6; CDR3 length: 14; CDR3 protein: CASSAEGWHTEAFF
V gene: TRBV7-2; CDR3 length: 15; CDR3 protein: CASSFRPVINQPQHF
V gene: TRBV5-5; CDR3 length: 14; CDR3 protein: CASSLQGPGTEAFF
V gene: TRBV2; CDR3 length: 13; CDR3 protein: CASSGEGDTEAFF
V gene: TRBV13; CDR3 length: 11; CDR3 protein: CASSLGVQAFF
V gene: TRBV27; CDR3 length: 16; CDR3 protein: CASSLSIAVSSYEQYF
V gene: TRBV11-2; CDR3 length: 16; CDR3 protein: CASSLELTSGGKEQYF
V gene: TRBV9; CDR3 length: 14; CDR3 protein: CASSVGEGTRSYTF
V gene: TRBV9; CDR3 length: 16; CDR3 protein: CASSVGDRVSAETQYF
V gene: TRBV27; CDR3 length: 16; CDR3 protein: CASRRTGILMNTEAFF
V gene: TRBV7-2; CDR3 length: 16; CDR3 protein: CASSLRPGTFTDTQYF
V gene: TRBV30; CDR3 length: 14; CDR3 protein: CAWSWSLNQETQYF
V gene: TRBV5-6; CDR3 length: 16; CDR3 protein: CASSLFRRGGSYEQYF
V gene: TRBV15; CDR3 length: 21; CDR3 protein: CATSRWIRSWGGALSNQPQHF
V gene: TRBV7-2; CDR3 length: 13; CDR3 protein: CASSGQGGSEAFF
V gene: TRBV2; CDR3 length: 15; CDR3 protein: CASSERDRVEETQYF
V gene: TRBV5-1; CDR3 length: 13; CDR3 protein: CASSLRYTGELFF
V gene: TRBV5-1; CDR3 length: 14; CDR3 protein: CASSTGTANTEAFF
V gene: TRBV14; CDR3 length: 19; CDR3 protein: CASSQDQEGLGVGDTEAFF
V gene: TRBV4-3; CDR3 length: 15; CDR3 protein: CASSQEPVEGAEAFF
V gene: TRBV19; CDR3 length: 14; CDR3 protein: CASSISSYNSPLHF